This TCR beta chain was documented in a study of blood T cell repertoires in COVID-19. For the study at large: Whether acute or convalescent, the COVID-19 samples came from the United States, Italy and Spain. PBMCs, B-cell-depleted T cells, or T cells were the source of the cDNA or gDNA that made up the material.

The V and J ends lost 4 bases and 2 bases respectively, with 10 bases between them. The CDR3 length is 14 residues. From germline, CDR1 is LGHNA and CDR2 YSLEER. Original handling: The authors estimated nucleated cell counts from reference gene primer amplification. The table came from immunoSEQ multiplex PCR; TCRdb's copy has only in-frame clones and leaves some out. V and J calls and clone size are as listed in that table; D and trimming were resolved from the DNA. The sample holds tens of thousands of clones, nearly 95% seen once. This clonotype was obtained from a man aged 45-65 years with active COVID-19. Source material: peripheral blood. V and J are TRBV4-3 and TRBJ2-3; D remains unclear. In DNA form, the CDR3 reads TGCGCCAGCAGCCGAAGACTGAACACAGATACGCAGTATTTT. This translates into CASSRRLNTDTQYF.